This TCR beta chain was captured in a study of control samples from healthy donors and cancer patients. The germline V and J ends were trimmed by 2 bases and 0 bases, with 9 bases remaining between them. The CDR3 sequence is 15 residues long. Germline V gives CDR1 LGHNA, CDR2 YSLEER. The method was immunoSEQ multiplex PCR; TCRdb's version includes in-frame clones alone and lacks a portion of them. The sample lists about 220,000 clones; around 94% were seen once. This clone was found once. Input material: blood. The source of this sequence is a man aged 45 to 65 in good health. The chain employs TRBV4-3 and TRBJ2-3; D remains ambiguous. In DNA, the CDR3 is TGCGCCAGCAGCCAACAACAAACTAGCACAGATACGCAGTATTTT. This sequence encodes CASSQQQTSTDTQYF.